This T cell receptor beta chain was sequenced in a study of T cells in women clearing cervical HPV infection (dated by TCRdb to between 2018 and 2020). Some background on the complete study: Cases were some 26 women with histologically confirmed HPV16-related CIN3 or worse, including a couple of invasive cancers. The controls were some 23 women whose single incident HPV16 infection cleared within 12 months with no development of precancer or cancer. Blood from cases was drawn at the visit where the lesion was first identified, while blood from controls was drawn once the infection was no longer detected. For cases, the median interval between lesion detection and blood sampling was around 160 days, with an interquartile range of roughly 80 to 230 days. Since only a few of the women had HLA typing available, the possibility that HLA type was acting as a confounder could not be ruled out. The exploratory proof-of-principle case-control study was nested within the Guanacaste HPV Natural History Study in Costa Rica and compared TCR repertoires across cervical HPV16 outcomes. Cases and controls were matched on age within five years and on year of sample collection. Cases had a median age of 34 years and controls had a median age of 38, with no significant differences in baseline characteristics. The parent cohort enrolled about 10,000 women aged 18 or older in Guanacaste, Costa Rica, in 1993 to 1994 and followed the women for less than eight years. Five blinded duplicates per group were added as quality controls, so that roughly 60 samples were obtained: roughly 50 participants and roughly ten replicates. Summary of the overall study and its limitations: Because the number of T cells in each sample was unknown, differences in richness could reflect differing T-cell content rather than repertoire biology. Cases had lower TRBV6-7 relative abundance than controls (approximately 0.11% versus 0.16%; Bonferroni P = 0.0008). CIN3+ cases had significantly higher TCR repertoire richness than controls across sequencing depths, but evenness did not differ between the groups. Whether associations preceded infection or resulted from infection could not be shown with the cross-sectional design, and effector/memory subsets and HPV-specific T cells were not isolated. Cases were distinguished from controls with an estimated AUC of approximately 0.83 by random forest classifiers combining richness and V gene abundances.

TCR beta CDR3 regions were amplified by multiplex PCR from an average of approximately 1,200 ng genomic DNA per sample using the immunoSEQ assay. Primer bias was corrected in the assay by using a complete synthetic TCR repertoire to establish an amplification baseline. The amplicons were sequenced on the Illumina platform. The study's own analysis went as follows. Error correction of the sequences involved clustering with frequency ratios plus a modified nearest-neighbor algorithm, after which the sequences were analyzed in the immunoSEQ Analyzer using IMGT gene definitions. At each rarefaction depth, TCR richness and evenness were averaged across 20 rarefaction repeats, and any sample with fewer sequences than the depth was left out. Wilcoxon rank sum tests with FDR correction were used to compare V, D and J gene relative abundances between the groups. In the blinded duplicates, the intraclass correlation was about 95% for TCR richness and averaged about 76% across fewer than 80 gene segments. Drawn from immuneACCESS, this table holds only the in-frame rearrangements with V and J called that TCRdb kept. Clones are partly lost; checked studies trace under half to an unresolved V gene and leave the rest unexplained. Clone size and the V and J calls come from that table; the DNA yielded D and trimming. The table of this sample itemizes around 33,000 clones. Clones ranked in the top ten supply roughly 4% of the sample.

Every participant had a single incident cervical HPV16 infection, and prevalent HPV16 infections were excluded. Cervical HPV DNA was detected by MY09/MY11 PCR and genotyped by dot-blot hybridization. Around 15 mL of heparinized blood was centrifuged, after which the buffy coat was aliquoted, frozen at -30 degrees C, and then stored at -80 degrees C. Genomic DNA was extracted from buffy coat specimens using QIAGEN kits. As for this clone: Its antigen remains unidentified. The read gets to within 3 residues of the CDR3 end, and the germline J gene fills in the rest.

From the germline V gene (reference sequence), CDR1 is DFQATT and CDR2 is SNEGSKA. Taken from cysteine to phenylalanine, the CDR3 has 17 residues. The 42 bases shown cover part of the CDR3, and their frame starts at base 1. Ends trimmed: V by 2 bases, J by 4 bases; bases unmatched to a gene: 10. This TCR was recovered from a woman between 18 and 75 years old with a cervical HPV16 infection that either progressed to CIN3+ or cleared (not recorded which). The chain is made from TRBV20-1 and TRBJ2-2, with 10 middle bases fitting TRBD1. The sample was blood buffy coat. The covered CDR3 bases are TGCAGTGCTAGATCCCTGACAGGGGGCTATTTCACCGGGGAG. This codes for CSARSLTGGYFTGE. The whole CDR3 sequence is CSARSLTGGYFTGELFF.